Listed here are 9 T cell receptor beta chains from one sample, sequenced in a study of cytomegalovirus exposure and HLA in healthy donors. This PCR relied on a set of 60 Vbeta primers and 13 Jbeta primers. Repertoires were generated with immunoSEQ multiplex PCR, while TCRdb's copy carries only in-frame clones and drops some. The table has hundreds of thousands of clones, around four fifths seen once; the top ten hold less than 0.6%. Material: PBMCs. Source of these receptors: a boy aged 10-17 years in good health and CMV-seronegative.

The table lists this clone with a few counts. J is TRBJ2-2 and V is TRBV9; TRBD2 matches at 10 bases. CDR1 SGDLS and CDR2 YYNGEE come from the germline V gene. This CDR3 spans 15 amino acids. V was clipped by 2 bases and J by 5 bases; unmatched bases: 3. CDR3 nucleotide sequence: TGTGCCAGCAGCGTGGGTAGCGGGAGGACCGGGGAGCTGTTTTTT. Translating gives CASSVGSGRTGELFF.

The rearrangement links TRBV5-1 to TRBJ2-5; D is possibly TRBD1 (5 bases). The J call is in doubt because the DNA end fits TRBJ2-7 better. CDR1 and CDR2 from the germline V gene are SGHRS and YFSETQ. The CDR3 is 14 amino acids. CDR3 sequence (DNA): TGCGCCAGCAGCTTGCAGGGCAGCTCCTACGAGCAGTACTTC. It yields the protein CASSLQGSSYEQYF.

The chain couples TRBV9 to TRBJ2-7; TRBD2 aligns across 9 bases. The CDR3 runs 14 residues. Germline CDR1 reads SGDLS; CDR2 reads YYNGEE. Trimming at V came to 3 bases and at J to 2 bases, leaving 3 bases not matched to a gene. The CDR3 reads CASSAGTSPYEQYF. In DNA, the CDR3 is TGTGCCAGCAGCGCCGGGACTAGCCCCTACGAGCAGTACTTC.

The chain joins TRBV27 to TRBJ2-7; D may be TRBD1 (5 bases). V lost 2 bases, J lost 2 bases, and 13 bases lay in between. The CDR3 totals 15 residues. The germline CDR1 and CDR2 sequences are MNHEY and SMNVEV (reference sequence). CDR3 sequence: CASSLDDSVPYEQYF. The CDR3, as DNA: TGTGCCAGCAGTTTAGACGACAGCGTACCCTACGAGCAGTACTTC.

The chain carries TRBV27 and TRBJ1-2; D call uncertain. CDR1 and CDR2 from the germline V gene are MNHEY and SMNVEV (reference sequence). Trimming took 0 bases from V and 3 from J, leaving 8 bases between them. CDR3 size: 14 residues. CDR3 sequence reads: CASSLSAGDYGYTF. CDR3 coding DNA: TGTGCCAGCAGTTTATCGGCGGGAGACTATGGCTACACCTTC.

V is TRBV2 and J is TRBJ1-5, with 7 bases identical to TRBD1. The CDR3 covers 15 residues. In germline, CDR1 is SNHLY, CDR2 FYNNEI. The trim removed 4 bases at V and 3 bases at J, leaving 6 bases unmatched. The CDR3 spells CASSAGTAINQPQHF. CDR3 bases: TGTGCCAGCAGTGCCGGGACAGCGATCAATCAGCCCCAGCATTTT.

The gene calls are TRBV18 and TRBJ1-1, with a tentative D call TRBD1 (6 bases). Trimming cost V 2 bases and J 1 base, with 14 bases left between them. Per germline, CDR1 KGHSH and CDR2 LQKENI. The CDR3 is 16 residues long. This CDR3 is CASSPGGLLSNTEAFF. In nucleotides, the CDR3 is TGTGCCAGCTCACCAGGGGGCCTCTTATCGAACACTGAAGCTTTCTTT.

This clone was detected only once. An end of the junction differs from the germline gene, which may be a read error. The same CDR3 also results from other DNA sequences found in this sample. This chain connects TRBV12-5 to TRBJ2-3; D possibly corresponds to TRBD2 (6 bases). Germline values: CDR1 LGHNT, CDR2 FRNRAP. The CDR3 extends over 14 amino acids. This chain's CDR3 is CASGVSGLTDTQYF. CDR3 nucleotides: TGTGCCAGTGGTGTCAGCGGGCTAACAGATACGCAGTATTTT.

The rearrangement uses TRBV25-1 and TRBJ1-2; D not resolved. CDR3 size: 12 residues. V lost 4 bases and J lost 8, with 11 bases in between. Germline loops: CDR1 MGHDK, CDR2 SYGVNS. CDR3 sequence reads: CASSAPRWGYTF. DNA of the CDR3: TGTGCCAGCAGTGCCCCCCGGTGGGGCTACACCTTC.